This TCR beta chain was found in a study of control samples from healthy donors and cancer patients. This CDR3 has 13 residues. V lost 1 base to trimming and J lost 8 bases, with 10 bases between them. Germline V gives CDR1 SGHNT, CDR2 YYREEE (reference sequence). Data came from immunoSEQ multiplex PCR; TCRdb stores just in-frame clones and leaves some out. The sample shows over 55,000 clones, more than 85% of them seen only once. The clonotype originates from a man younger than 45 with colorectal cancer. The chain couples TRBV5-4 to TRBJ2-1; possibly TRBD2 for D (7 bases). The sequenced sample was PBMCs. The CDR3 spells CASSLRGGYEQFF. The CDR3 DNA is TGTGCCAGCAGCTTGAGGGGGGGGTATGAGCAGTTCTTC.